This T cell receptor (beta chain) was captured in a study of persistence of HIV-infected CD4 T cells. This was the immunoSEQ version 4 assay in survey mode. TCRdb's table, derived via immunoSEQ multiplex PCR, lists solely in-frame clones and lacks some. Of approximately 35,000 clones listed, roughly four fifths were seen once; the top ten hold about 0.86%. In the case of this clone: As yet, its antigen is unknown.

The stimulus was lysate of CMV-infected fibroblasts, roughly 9.2 ug/mL. CD40L/CD69 double-negative CD45RO-high memory CD4+ T cells were collected. The study, taken as a whole, reports: Degenerate expanded CDR3beta sequences were enriched among CMV- and Gag-responding cells.

CDR1 and CDR2 (germline): SGDLS, YYNGEE. The CDR3 spans 15 residues. The V and J ends lost 4 bases and 4 bases, in that order; junction bases with no gene match: 10. The V and J genes are TRBV9 and TRBJ1-1; the match to TRBD1 covers 7 bases. This sample comprised CD4+ T cells sorted from PBMCs after roughly 20-hour stimulation, obtained from a patient who received antiretroviral therapy. This sequence was found in an adult man with HIV who was CMV-seropositive. The CDR3 protein is CASSPLPGGSTEAFF. CDR3 nucleotides: TGTGCCAGCAGCCCCCTTCCAGGGGGATCCACTGAAGCTTTCTTT.